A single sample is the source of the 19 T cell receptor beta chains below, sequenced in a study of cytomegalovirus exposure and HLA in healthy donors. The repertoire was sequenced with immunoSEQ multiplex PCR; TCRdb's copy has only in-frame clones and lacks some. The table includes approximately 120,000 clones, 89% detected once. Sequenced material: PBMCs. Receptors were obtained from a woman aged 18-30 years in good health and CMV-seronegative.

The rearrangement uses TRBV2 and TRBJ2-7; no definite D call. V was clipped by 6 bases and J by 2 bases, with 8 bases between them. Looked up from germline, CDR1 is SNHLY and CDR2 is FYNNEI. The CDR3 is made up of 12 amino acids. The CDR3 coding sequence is TGTGCCAGCAGCCCGATAGCCTACGAGCAGTACTTC. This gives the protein CASSPIAYEQYF.

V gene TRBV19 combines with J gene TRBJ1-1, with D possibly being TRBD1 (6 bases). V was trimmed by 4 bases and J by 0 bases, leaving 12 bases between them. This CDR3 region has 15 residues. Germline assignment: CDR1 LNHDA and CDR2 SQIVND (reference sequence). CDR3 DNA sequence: TGTGCCAGTAGTAATGGGGGCTGGATGAACACTGAAGCTTTCTTT. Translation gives CASSNGGWMNTEAFF.

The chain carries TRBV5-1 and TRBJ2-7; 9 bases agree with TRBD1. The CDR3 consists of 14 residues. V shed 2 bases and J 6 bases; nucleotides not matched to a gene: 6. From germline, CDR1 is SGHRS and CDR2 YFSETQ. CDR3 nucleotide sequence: TGCGCCAGCAGCTTCAACAGGGGGCAAGGCGAGCAGTACTTC. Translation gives CASSFNRGQGEQYF.

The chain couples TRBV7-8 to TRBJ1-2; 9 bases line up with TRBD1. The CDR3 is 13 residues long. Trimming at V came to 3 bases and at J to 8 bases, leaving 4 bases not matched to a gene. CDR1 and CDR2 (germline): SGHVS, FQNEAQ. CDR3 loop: CASSLDRGYGYTF. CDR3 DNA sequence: TGTGCCAGCAGCTTGGACAGGGGATACGGCTACACCTTC.

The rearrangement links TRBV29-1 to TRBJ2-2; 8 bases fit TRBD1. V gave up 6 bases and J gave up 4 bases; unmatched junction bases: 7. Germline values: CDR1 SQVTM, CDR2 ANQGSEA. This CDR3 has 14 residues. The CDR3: CSVRTGISTGELFF. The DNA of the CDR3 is TGCAGCGTCCGGACAGGGATAAGCACCGGGGAGCTGTTTTTT.

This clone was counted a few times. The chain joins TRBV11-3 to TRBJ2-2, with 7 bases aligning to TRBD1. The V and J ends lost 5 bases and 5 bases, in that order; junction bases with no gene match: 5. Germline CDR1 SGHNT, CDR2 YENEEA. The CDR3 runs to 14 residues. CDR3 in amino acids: CASSLIRGTGELFF. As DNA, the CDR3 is TGTGCCAGCAGCCTTATCAGGGGGACCGGGGAGCTGTTTTTT.

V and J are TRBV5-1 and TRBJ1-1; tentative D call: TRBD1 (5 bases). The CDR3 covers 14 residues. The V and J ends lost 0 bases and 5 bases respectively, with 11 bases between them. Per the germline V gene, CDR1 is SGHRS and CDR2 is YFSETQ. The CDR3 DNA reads TGCGCCAGCAGCTTGGAAGGGGCGCGGACTGAAGCTTTCTTT. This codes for CASSLEGARTEAFF.

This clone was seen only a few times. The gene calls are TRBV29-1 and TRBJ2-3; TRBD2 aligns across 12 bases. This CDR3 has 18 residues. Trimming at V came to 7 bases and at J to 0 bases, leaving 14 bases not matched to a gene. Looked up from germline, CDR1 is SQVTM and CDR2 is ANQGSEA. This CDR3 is CSAEGLAGKGGSTDTQYF. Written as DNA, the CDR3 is TGCAGCGCCGAGGGACTAGCGGGTAAAGGGGGTAGCACAGATACGCAGTATTTT.

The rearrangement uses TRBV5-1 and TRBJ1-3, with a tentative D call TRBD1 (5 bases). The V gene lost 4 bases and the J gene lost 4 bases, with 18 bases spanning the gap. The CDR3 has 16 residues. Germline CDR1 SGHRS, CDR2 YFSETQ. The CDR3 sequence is CASSQSGLGLGNTIYF. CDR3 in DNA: TGCGCCAGCAGCCAGTCAGGGTTGGGACTCGGAAACACCATATATTTT.

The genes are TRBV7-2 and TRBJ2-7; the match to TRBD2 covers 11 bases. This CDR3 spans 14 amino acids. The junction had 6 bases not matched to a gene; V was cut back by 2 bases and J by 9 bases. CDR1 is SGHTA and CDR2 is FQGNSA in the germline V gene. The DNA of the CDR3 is TGTGCCAGCAGCTTAACTAGCGGGAGCTTAGTGCAGTACTTC. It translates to CASSLTSGSLVQYF.

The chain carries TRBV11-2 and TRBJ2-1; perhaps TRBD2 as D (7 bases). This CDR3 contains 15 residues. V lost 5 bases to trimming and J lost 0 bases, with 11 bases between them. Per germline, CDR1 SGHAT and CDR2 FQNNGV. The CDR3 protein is CASSEGGVSYNEQFF. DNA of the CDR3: TGTGCCAGCAGCGAAGGGGGGGTCTCCTACAATGAGCAGTTCTTC.

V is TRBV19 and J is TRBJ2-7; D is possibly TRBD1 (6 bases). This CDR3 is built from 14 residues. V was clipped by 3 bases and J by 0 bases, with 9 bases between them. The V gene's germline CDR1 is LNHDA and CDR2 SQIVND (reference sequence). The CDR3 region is CASSIRDTSYEQYF. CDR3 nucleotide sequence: TGTGCCAGTAGTATTCGGGACACCTCCTACGAGCAGTACTTC. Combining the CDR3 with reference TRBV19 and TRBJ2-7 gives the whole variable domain DGGITQSPKYLFRKEGQNVTLSCEQNLNHDAMYWYRQDPGQGLRLIYYSQIVNDFQKGDIAEGYSVSREKKESFPLTVTSAQKNPTAFYLCASSIRDTSYEQYFGPGTRLTVT.

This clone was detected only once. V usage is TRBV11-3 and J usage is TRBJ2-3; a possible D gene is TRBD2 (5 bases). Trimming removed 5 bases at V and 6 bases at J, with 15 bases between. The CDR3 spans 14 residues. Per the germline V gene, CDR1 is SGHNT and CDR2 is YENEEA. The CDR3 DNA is TGTGCCAGCAGCATAGGGCTAGCATACGATACGCAGTATTTT. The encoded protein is CASSIGLAYDTQYF.

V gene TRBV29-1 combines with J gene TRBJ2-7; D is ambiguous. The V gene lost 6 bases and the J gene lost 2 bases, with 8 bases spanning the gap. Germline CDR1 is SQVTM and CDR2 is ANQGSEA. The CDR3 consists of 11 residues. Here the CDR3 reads CSVYLAYEQYF. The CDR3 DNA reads TGCAGCGTCTACCTCGCCTACGAGCAGTACTTC.

CDR3 sequence reads: CASSIAGQGYYEQYF. CDR3 nucleotides: TGTGCCAGTAGTATTGCAGGACAGGGGTACTACGAGCAGTACTTC. The chain recombines TRBV19 with TRBJ2-7; 9 bases line up with TRBD1. The trim removed 3 bases at V and 3 bases at J, leaving 6 bases unmatched. Germline-derived CDR1 and CDR2 are LNHDA and SQIVND (reference sequence). The CDR3 totals 15 residues.

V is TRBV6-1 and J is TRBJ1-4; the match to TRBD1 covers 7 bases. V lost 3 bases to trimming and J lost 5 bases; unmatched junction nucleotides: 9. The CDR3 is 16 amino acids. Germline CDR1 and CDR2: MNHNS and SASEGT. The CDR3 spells CASSEVSGQRNEKLFF. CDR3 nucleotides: TGTGCCAGCAGTGAGGTATCGGGACAGCGGAATGAAAAACTGTTTTTT.

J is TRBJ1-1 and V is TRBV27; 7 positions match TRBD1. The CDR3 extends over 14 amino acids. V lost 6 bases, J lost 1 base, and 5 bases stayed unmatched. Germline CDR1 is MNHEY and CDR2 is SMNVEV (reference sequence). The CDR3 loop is CASRKGQANTEAFF. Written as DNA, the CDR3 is TGTGCCAGCAGGAAAGGACAGGCGAACACTGAAGCTTTCTTT.

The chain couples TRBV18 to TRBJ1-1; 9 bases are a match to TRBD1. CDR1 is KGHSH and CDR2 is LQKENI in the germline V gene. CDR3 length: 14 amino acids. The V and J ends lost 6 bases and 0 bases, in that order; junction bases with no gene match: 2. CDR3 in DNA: TGTGCCAGCTCGGGACAGGGACTGAACACTGAAGCTTTCTTT. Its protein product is CASSGQGLNTEAFF.

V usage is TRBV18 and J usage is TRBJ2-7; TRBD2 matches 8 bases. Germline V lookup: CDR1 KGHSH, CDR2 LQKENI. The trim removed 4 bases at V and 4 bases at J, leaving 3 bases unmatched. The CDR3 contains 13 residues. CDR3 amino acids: CASSLSGSYEQYF. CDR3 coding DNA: TGTGCCAGCTCACTCAGCGGGAGTTACGAGCAGTACTTC.